This paragraph covers one T cell receptor beta chain sequence. This entry belongs to a study of blood T cell repertoires in COVID-19. Study details: Samples taken during acute and convalescent COVID-19 were collected in the United States, Italy and Spain.

Clones were sequenced by immunoSEQ multiplex PCR, and TCRdb holds only the in-frame ones, with some missing. The sample shows 100,000 or so clones, 85% of them seen only once. The sequence was collected from a man aged 45 to 65 with acute or convalescent COVID-19. Specimen: peripheral blood.

For the CDR3, the DNA is TGTGCCAGCAGGGAGATCCTCGGGACAGGGCTTGAGCAGTTCTTC. Its protein product is CASREILGTGLEQFF. The chain carries TRBV6-6 and TRBJ2-1; 9 bases are shared with TRBD1. V lost 6 bases, J lost 9 bases, and 12 bases stayed unmatched. This CDR3 is 15 amino acids long. Germline V CDR1 and CDR2: MNHNY, SVGAGI (reference sequence).